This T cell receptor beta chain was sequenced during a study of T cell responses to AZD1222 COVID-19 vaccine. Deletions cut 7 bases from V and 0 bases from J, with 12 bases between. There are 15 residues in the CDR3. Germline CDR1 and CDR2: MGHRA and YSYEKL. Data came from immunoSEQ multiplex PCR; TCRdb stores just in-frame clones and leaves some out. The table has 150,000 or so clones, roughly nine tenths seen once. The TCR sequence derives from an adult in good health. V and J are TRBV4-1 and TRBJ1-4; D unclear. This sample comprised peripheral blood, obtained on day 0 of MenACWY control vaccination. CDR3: CASTLSRATNEKLFF. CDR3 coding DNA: TGCGCCAGCACCTTATCACGCGCAACTAATGAAAAACTGTTTTTT.